These 32 T cell receptor beta chains originate from one sample sequenced in a study of T cells in Graves' hyperthyroidism and ophthalmopathy. RNA transcripts yielded amplified TCR beta CDR3 regions. The TCR CDR3 first-round RT-PCR relied on the HTBI primer set. In TCRdb, the multiplex PCR reads were re-called with MiXCR into one record per CDR3 protein. The sample yields roughly 740,000 distinct CDR3 sequences, around 17% seen once. Source material: blood. These receptors were taken from a young man with Graves' hyperthyroidism.

This clonotype was seen only a few times. J is TRBJ2-1 and V is TRBV7-3; D unresolved. The germline CDR1 and CDR2 sequences are SGHTA and FQGTGA. V was trimmed by 6 bases and J by 2 bases, leaving 17 bases between them. The CDR3 has 16 residues. In DNA form, the CDR3 reads TGTGCCAGCAGTCAAGGGTCCCGGGTTGCCTACAATGAGCAGTTCTTC. This gives the protein CASSQGSRVAYNEQFF.

This clonotype appeared many times. The V gene is TRBV5-1, the J gene TRBJ1-1; D is perhaps TRBD1 (5 bases). Trimming took off 3 bases at V and 1 base at J, with 13 bases between the two ends. The CDR3 length is 15 residues. Germline CDR1 and CDR2: SGHRS and YFSETQ. CDR3 residues: CASSSSGLTNTEAFF. The CDR3 bases are TGCGCCAGCAGCTCGTCAGGGCTGACGAACACTGAAGCTTTCTTT.

This clonotype was picked up many times. The chain recombines TRBV3-1 with TRBJ2-3; D gene ambiguous. The germline V and J ends were trimmed by 0 bases and 4 bases, with 5 bases remaining between them. Looked up from germline, CDR1 is LGHDT and CDR2 is YNNKEL (reference sequence). The CDR3 totals 13 residues. The chain's CDR3 is CASSQEGSDTQYF. CDR3 sequence (DNA): TGTGCCAGCAGCCAAGAAGGGTCAGATACGCAGTATTTT.

This clonotype has a handful of counts. This chain uses TRBV24-1 with TRBJ1-4; D remains unclear. Trimming cost V 3 bases and J 8 bases, with 12 bases left between them. Per the germline V gene, CDR1 is KGHDR and CDR2 is SFDVKD. This CDR3 region has 14 residues. The CDR3 coding sequence is TGTGCCACCAGTGATGGTCGGGGAAAAGAAAAACTGTTTTTT. Translated: CATSDGRGKEKLFF.

In its sample, this clonotype was seen a few times. J is TRBJ2-7 and V is TRBV9; a possible D gene is TRBD1 (5 bases). This CDR3 spans 15 amino acids. Germline V lookup: CDR1 SGDLS, CDR2 YYNGEE. V was trimmed by 4 bases and J by 1 base, leaving 15 bases between them. CDR3 nucleotide sequence: TGTGCCAGCAGCCCAGGGATAACCGAGTCCTACGAGCAGTACTTC. Its translation is CASSPGITESYEQYF. Looking up the rest from reference TRBV9 and TRBJ2-7 gives the full variable domain: DSGVTQTPKHLITATGQRVTLRCSPRSGDLSVYWYQQSLDQGLQFLIQYYNGEERAKGNILERFSAQQFPDLHSELNLSSLELGDSALYFCASSPGITESYEQYFGPGTRLTVT.

This chain links TRBV3-1 with TRBJ1-5; TRBD1 might be the D (6 bases). Germline assignment: CDR1 LGHDT and CDR2 YNNKEL (reference sequence). This CDR3 region has 20 residues. Trimming took 4 bases from V and 2 from J, leaving 27 bases between them. The CDR3 spells CASSPGGWGDNRVGNQPQHF. The CDR3 DNA reads as TGTGCCAGCAGCCCTGGGGGTTGGGGGGACAATAGAGTGGGCAATCAGCCCCAGCATTTT.

This clonotype was seen ten or more times. The chain couples TRBV7-8 to TRBJ2-3, with D uncertain. The V gene lost 5 bases and the J gene lost 0 bases, with 12 bases spanning the gap. This CDR3 region has 15 residues. Germline assignment: CDR1 SGHVS and CDR2 FQNEAQ. CDR3 loop: CASSLLQTSTDTQYF. The CDR3 region has the DNA TGTGCCAGCAGCCTACTACAAACTAGCACAGATACGCAGTATTTT.

The rearrangement joins TRBV19 to TRBJ2-3, with D hard to call. There are 15 residues in the CDR3. Germline CDR1 is LNHDA and CDR2 is SQIVND (reference sequence). V dropped 4 bases and J dropped 0 bases, with 11 bases sitting between them. CDR3 nucleotides: TGTGCCAGTAGTACTCGGACGTTGAGCACAGATACGCAGTATTTT. This encodes CASSTRTLSTDTQYF.

This clonotype has a count of ten or more. This chain uses TRBV3-1 with TRBJ2-7; 8 bases align to TRBD1. Germline CDR1 is LGHDT and CDR2 is YNNKEL (reference sequence). J was trimmed by 3 bases and V by 4 bases; bases with no gene match: 8. The CDR3 loop spans 15 amino acids. As DNA, the CDR3 is TGTGCCAGCAGCCCTTGGACAGGGAAAAGCTACGAGCAGTACTTC. Translation: CASSPWTGKSYEQYF.

The sample holds many counts of this clonotype. V is TRBV10-1 and J is TRBJ2-7, with 9 bases aligning to TRBD2. The CDR3 has 15 amino acids. J gave up 3 bases and V 0 bases, and 3 bases lay outside the gene matches. Germline V gives CDR1 WNHNN, CDR2 SYGVQD (reference sequence). CDR3: CASSESGAGGYEQYF. Here the CDR3 DNA reads TGCGCCAGCAGTGAGTCGGGAGCGGGAGGCTACGAGCAGTACTTC.

The chain recombines TRBV7-2 with TRBJ2-1, with 9 bases identical to TRBD2. Germline V CDR1 and CDR2: SGHTA, FQGNSA. V lost 7 bases to trimming and J lost 9 bases; unmatched junction nucleotides: 13. CDR3 length equals 15 residues. The chain's CDR3 is CASTRRSGSIGEQFF. For the CDR3, the DNA is TGTGCCAGCACCCGCCGTAGCGGGAGTATCGGTGAGCAGTTCTTC.

This clonotype turned up a few times. The rearrangement links TRBV12-3 or TRBV12-4 to TRBJ2-7; D tentatively fits TRBD1 or TRBD2 (6 bases each). This CDR3 comprises 15 residues. V lost 2 bases, J lost 2 bases, and 13 bases lay in between. The chain's CDR3 is CASSLFGGPTYEQYF. CDR3 bases: TGTGCCAGCAGTTTATTCGGGGGCCCTACCTACGAGCAGTACTTC.

This clonotype came up a few times. This rearrangement joins TRBV14 to TRBJ2-5; D is possibly TRBD1 (5 bases). Per germline, CDR1 SGHDN and CDR2 FVKESK. V was pared by 1 base and J by 11 bases, with 11 bases between. The CDR3 spans 12 residues. The CDR3 DNA reads TGTGCCAGCAGCCAAGGCAGGGCTGGTCAGTACTTC. This gives the protein CASSQGRAGQYF.

V gene TRBV4-2 combines with J gene TRBJ2-7; TRBD2 matches 7 bases. Unmatched junction bases numbered 5, after V lost 0 bases and J lost 3 bases. CDR1 is LGHNA, CDR2 YNFKEQ, per germline. The length of the CDR3 is 15 residues. The DNA of the CDR3 is TGTGCCAGCAGCCAAGATTGGGGGGGGGGCTACGAGCAGTACTTC. It encodes CASSQDWGGGYEQYF.

This clonotype was seen a few times. This rearrangement joins TRBV6-5 to TRBJ1-1; 9 positions agree with TRBD1. V gave up 2 bases and J gave up 1 base; unmatched junction bases: 2. Germline lookup yields CDR1 MNHEY and CDR2 SVGAGI. This CDR3 has 15 amino acids. CDR3 bases: TGTGCCAGCAGTTACGGGACAGGGTCGAACACTGAAGCTTTCTTT. Its translation: CASSYGTGSNTEAFF.

The rearrangement joins TRBV7-2 to TRBJ2-3; 8 bases are a match to TRBD2. The V and J ends lost 1 base and 0 bases, in that order; junction bases with no gene match: 12. Germline V gives CDR1 SGHTA, CDR2 FQGNSA. The CDR3 is 19 amino acids. The CDR3 loop reads CASSLDAGSGGYSTDTQYF. The CDR3 bases are TGTGCCAGCAGCTTAGACGCCGGGAGCGGGGGATACAGCACAGATACGCAGTATTTT.

V gene TRBV7-2 combines with J gene TRBJ2-7, with D hard to call. V lost 2 bases and J lost 3, with 17 bases in between. CDR1 is SGHTA and CDR2 is FQGNSA in the germline V gene. The CDR3 is made up of 16 amino acids. The CDR3 DNA is TGTGCCAGCAGCTTAATCGGCGACTTAACGATCTACGAGCAGTACTTC. Its protein product is CASSLIGDLTIYEQYF.

There are a few counts of this clonotype. This sequence joins TRBV10-3 and TRBJ2-1; D might be TRBD2 (5 bases). Trimming took 0 bases from V and 2 from J, leaving 11 bases between them. The CDR3 is 16 amino acids. Looked up from germline, CDR1 is ENHRY and CDR2 is SYGVKD. The CDR3 DNA reads as TGTGCCATCAGTGAGTCGAGTAGCGCGGCCTACAATGAGCAGTTCTTC. As protein: CAISESSSAAYNEQFF.

The V call is TRBV20-1, the J call TRBJ2-1, with D perhaps matching TRBD2 (5 bases). The CDR3 totals 11 residues. Germline V gives CDR1 DFQATT, CDR2 SNEGSKA (reference sequence). V was clipped by 5 bases and J by 6 bases, with 8 bases between them. The CDR3 loop reads CSAQRANEQFF. CDR3 coding DNA: TGCAGTGCTCAGAGGGCCAATGAGCAGTTCTTC.

The chain joins TRBV7-2 to TRBJ2-1; D possibly corresponds to TRBD2 (6 bases). From germline, CDR1 is SGHTA and CDR2 FQGNSA. With 2 bases removed from V and 0 bases from J, the gap between germline ends came to 14 bases. This CDR3 is built from 17 residues. CDR3 nucleotides: TGTGCCAGCAGCTTAAAGGCGGGAATCGGCTCCTACAATGAGCAGTTCTTC. Protein sequence: CASSLKAGIGSYNEQFF.

This clonotype came up many times. CDR3 sequence reads: CASSFEVYEQYF. The CDR3 DNA sequence: TGTGCCAGCAGTTTCGAAGTCTACGAGCAGTACTTC. The chain has TRBV28 and TRBJ2-7; D is undetermined. Germline values: CDR1 MDHEN, CDR2 SYDVKM. Trimming stripped 3 bases from V and 3 bases from J, with 6 bases between. The CDR3 sequence is 12 residues long.

The V gene is TRBV9, the J gene TRBJ2-3; the D is unclear. V dropped 0 bases and J dropped 0 bases, with 5 bases sitting between them. CDR1 SGDLS and CDR2 YYNGEE come from the germline V gene. This CDR3 contains 14 residues. This CDR3 is CASSVGASTDTQYF. In DNA, the CDR3 is TGTGCCAGCAGCGTAGGAGCAAGCACAGATACGCAGTATTTT.

This clonotype was picked up many times. V gene TRBV10-2 combines with J gene TRBJ2-7; unclear D gene. Germline V gene lookup returns CDR1 WSHSY and CDR2 SAAADI. The CDR3 totals 13 residues. Trimming took 4 bases from V and 0 from J, leaving 7 bases between them. The CDR3, as DNA: TGCGCCAGCAGTGCGTGGGGCTCCTACGAGCAGTACTTC. Its protein is CASSAWGSYEQYF.

This clonotype was seen many times. This chain connects TRBV2 to TRBJ2-3; D may be TRBD1 or TRBD2 (5 bases each). Germline V gene data show CDR1 as SNHLY and CDR2 as FYNNEI. V was pared by 8 bases and J by 4 bases, with 16 bases between. CDR3 size: 14 residues. As DNA, the CDR3 is TGTGCCAGCGGGGGAGAGTTCGGGGCAGATACGCAGTATTTT. This encodes CASGGEFGADTQYF.

This clonotype was counted ten times or more. The J gene is TRBJ2-7, the V gene TRBV7-9, with no clear D. The germline V and J ends were trimmed by 2 bases and 5 bases, with 13 bases remaining between them. CDR3 length: 14 residues. Germline V gene data show CDR1 as SEHNR and CDR2 as FQNEAQ (reference sequence). This chain's CDR3 is CASSLTELGNEQYF. CDR3 DNA sequence: TGTGCCAGCAGCTTAACCGAGCTGGGAAACGAGCAGTACTTC.

This clonotype has at least ten counts. The chain recombines TRBV18 with TRBJ2-7; TRBD2 matches at 9 bases. Germline values: CDR1 KGHSH, CDR2 LQKENI. V shed 3 bases, J shed 0 bases, and the junction held 3 bases outside the gene matches. The CDR3 spans 15 residues. This CDR3 is CASSPLAGSSYEQYF. CDR3 DNA: TGTGCCAGCTCACCCCTAGCGGGAAGCTCCTACGAGCAGTACTTC. Complete variable domain (other parts from reference TRBV18 and TRBJ2-7): NAGVMQNPRHLVRRRGQEARLRCSPMKGHSHVYWYRQLPEEGLKFMVYLQKENIIDESGMPKERFSAEFPKEGPSILRIQQVVRGDSAAYFCASSPLAGSSYEQYFGPGTRLTVT.

This clonotype was detected many times. The V and J genes are TRBV16 and TRBJ1-2; a possible D gene is TRBD1 (6 bases). The germline V and J ends were trimmed by 2 bases and 0 bases, with 10 bases remaining between them. The germline CDR1 and CDR2 sequences are KGHSY and FQNENV. The CDR3 consists of 15 residues. CDR3 coding DNA: TGTGCCAGCAGCCAAAGCAGGGGTTCTAACTATGGCTACACCTTC. Protein: CASSQSRGSNYGYTF.

The rearrangement joins TRBV6-2 or TRBV6-3 to TRBJ2-5; D uncertain. The CDR3 has 13 amino acids. V was cut by 2 bases and J by 4 bases, with 8 bases left in between. Germline CDR1 reads MNHEY; CDR2 reads SVGEGT. CDR3 coding DNA: TGTGCCAGCAGTTACGAAGGGTCAGAGACCCAGTACTTC. Protein product: CASSYEGSETQYF.

This clonotype was recorded at least ten times. The rearrangement links TRBV5-8 to TRBJ2-1; maybe TRBD1 (6 bases). Trimming cost V 5 bases and J 6 bases, with 15 bases left between them. The CDR3 runs to 14 residues. Germline loops: CDR1 SGHTS, CDR2 YDEGEE. The CDR3 spells CASSLTGHSNEQFF. The CDR3, as DNA: TGTGCCAGCAGTCTGACGGGACATTCCAATGAGCAGTTCTTC. The whole variable domain, remainder taken from reference TRBV5-8 and TRBJ2-1, is EAGVTQSPTHLIKTRGQQATLRCSPISGHTSVYWYQQALGLGLQFLLWYDEGEERNRGNFPPRFSGRQFPNYSSELNVNALELEDSALYLCASSLTGHSNEQFFGPGTRLTVL.

This clonotype was counted between two and nine times. The chain carries TRBV12-3 or TRBV12-4 and TRBJ2-3; no clear D. V gave up 6 bases and J gave up 2 bases, with 15 bases separating them. The length of the CDR3 is 15 residues. CDR3 loop: CASRYTTAYTDTQYF. DNA for the CDR3: TGTGCCAGCAGATACACGACGGCATACACAGATACGCAGTATTTT.

The J gene is TRBJ2-7, the V gene TRBV13; possible D gene TRBD2, 7 bases. Trimming removed 5 bases from V and 5 bases from J, with 16 bases in between. In germline, CDR1 is PRHDT, CDR2 FYEKMQ (reference sequence). The CDR3 runs 14 residues. The CDR3 loop is CASSLWGGRDEQYF. DNA of the CDR3: TGTGCCAGCAGCCTTTGGGGGGGCCGGGACGAGCAGTACTTC.

This clonotype was seen many times. The chain carries TRBV30 and TRBJ2-3; D is perhaps TRBD1 (6 bases). V lost 0 bases and J lost 2, with 15 bases in between. Germline CDR1 and CDR2: GTSNPN and SVGIG (reference sequence). CDR3 size: 16 residues. The DNA of the CDR3 is TGTGCCTGGAGTGTAGTCCGACAGGCAACCACAGATACGCAGTATTTT. Translation: CAWSVVRQATTDTQYF.